This T cell receptor beta chain was observed in a study of T cells in women clearing cervical HPV infection (dated by TCRdb to the late 2010s). A note on the overall study: The cases were some 26 women with histologically confirmed HPV16-related CIN3 or worse, and 2 of those women had invasive cancers. Since HLA typing was available for only a few women, HLA type could not be ruled out as a confounder. A median age of almost 35 years was observed in cases versus 38 to 40 in controls, and no significant differences in baseline characteristics were found. Controls were 25 women whose single incident HPV16 infection cleared within 12 months without precancer or cancer developing. As quality controls, five blinded duplicates were added to each group, bringing the total to 60 or so samples made up of 50 or so participants and about ten replicates. Among cases, blood sampling occurred a median of about 160 days after lesion detection, with an interquartile range of about 80 to 200 days. In the parent cohort, some 10,000 women aged 18 or older were enrolled in Guanacaste, Costa Rica, during about 1993 to 1995 and then followed for 7 to 8 years. Blood from cases was collected at the visit at which the lesion was first identified, whereas blood from controls was collected once infection was no longer detected. Cases and controls were matched on year of sample collection and on age within five years. Nested within Costa Rica's Guanacaste HPV Natural History Study, an exploratory proof-of-principle case-control study compared TCR repertoires across cervical HPV16 outcomes.

TCR beta CDR3 regions were amplified by multiplex PCR using the immunoSEQ assay from an average of roughly 1,100 ng genomic DNA per sample. To correct primer bias, the assay used a complete synthetic TCR repertoire to set an amplification baseline. The amplicons were sequenced using the Illumina platform. The original pipeline was this. Sequences were error-corrected by clustering with frequency ratios and a modified nearest-neighbor algorithm, then analyzed in the immunoSEQ Analyzer with IMGT gene definitions. At each rarefaction depth, TCR richness and evenness were averaged over 20 rarefaction repeats, and samples with fewer sequences than the depth were excluded. Wilcoxon rank sum tests with FDR correction were used to compare V, D and J gene relative abundances between the groups. An intraclass correlation of roughly 96% for TCR richness and an average of roughly 76% across approximately 63 gene segments were obtained from the blinded duplicates. The table comes from immuneACCESS by way of TCRdb, which keeps in-frame sequences with V and J called. Part of the clones is missing from these tables; in studies checked, under half for an unresolved V gene and the rest for unknown reasons. That table is the source of V, J and clone size, and D and trimming were worked out from the DNA. This specimen's table enumerates roughly 30,000 clones. 7.5% to 9.5% of the sample belongs to the ten largest clones.

The investigation overall reported the following: The cross-sectional design could not show whether the associations came before the infection or were a result of it, and neither effector/memory subsets nor HPV-specific T cells were isolated. Significantly higher TCR repertoire richness was observed in CIN3+ cases than in controls across sequencing depths, whereas no difference in evenness was found. Lower TRBV6-7 relative abundance was observed in cases than in controls (approximately 0.1% versus 0.16%; Bonferroni P = 0.0008). T-cell numbers per sample were unknown, so richness differences could reflect varying T-cell content rather than repertoire biology. By combining richness with V gene abundances, random forest classifiers separated cases from controls with an estimated AUC of 0.75 to 0.9.

Measured from the cysteine to the phenylalanine, the CDR3 is 16 residues long. Only the CDR3 bases that were read are kept: 39 of them, in frame from base 1. Based on the germline V gene (reference sequence), the CDR1 and CDR2 sequences are GTSNPN and SVGIG. Every participant had a single incident cervical HPV16 infection, and prevalent HPV16 infections were excluded. Cervical HPV DNA was detected with MY09/MY11 PCR, and genotyping was done by dot-blot hybridization. Around 16 mL of heparinized blood was centrifuged, after which the buffy coat was aliquoted, frozen at -30 degrees C, and then stored at -80 degrees C. QIAGEN kits were used to extract genomic DNA from the buffy coat specimens. As to this clone: No antigen is known for it. Read coverage stops 3 residues before the CDR3 terminus; the germline J gene supplies the remainder.

The receptor chain draws on TRBV30 and TRBJ1-2; TRBD1 lines up with 8 middle nucleotides. The receptor's source is a woman between 18 and 70 years old with a cervical HPV16 infection that either progressed to CIN3+ or cleared (not recorded which). The sequenced material came from blood buffy coat. CDR3 DNA (partial): TGTGCCTCCCACATTTCAGGGGGCGGAATCTACAATGAC. Translated, this is CASHISGGGIYND. The entire CDR3 protein is CASHISGGGIYNDYTF.